These 8 T cell receptor beta chains were all obtained from the same sample, sequenced in a study of cytomegalovirus exposure and HLA in healthy donors. The PCR contained 60 Vbeta and 13 Jbeta primers. The repertoire was sequenced with immunoSEQ multiplex PCR; TCRdb's copy has only in-frame clones and lacks some. The data hold roughly 130,000 clones, with roughly four fifths observed a single time. The source material was PBMCs. Source of these receptors: a male donor in good health and CMV-seropositive.

This rearrangement joins TRBV9 to TRBJ1-3; D is unclear. CDR1 and CDR2 from the germline V gene are SGDLS and YYNGEE. The V and J ends lost 3 bases and 0 bases respectively, with 16 bases between them. This CDR3 is built from 17 residues. CDR3 sequence (DNA): TGTGCCAGCAGCGCCCCGAGGGAGGACCGCTCTGGAAACACCATATATTTT. This sequence encodes CASSAPREDRSGNTIYF.

V usage is TRBV11-3 and J usage is TRBJ2-1; the D gene is possibly TRBD1 (5 bases). V lost 5 bases to trimming and J lost 6 bases, with 17 bases between them. The CDR3 consists of 15 residues. Germline loops: CDR1 SGHNT, CDR2 YENEEA. In DNA, the CDR3 is TGTGCCAGCAGCAAAGGGGCGCCAGAGATCAATGAGCAGTTCTTC. As protein: CASSKGAPEINEQFF.

This rearrangement joins TRBV28 to TRBJ2-1; D perhaps matches TRBD2 (5 bases). The CDR3 runs to 14 residues. V was trimmed by 7 bases and J by 6 bases, leaving 16 bases between them. Germline assignment: CDR1 MDHEN and CDR2 SYDVKM. CDR3 residues: CASTSLVGRNEQFF. Here the CDR3 DNA reads TGTGCCAGCACCTCACTAGTCGGGCGCAATGAGCAGTTCTTC.

The CDR3 nucleotides are TGTGCCAGTAGTCCCCGACAGGGCCAGTCCTACGAGCAGTACTTC. As protein: CASSPRQGQSYEQYF. The genes are TRBV19 and TRBJ2-7; 7 nucleotides match TRBD1. V gave up 5 bases and J gave up 1 base; unmatched junction bases: 8. CDR1 LNHDA and CDR2 SQIVND come from the germline V gene (reference sequence). The CDR3 length is 15 residues.

This clone came up a few times. The rearrangement links TRBV7-2 to TRBJ2-7; 9 bases agree with TRBD1. The ends lost 2 bases at V and 4 bases at J; junction bases unmatched: 6. The CDR3 spans 15 residues. Germline CDR1 and CDR2: SGHTA and FQGNSA. The CDR3 is CASSLSGTGWYEQYF. CDR3 DNA sequence: TGTGCCAGCAGCTTATCCGGGACAGGGTGGTACGAGCAGTACTTC.

This rearrangement joins TRBV19 to TRBJ1-1, with 8 bases identical to TRBD1. J lost 1 base, V lost 6 bases, and 7 bases had no gene match. The germline V gene encodes CDR1 LNHDA and CDR2 SQIVND (reference sequence). The CDR3 consists of 15 residues. The CDR3 loop is CASRWTGRSNTEAFF. The CDR3 DNA reads TGTGCCAGTAGGTGGACAGGGAGGTCGAACACTGAAGCTTTCTTT.

This clone came up a few times. The chain joins TRBV18 to TRBJ1-4; 7 bases are a match to TRBD1. The germline gives CDR1 KGHSH, CDR2 LQKENI. Trimming took 4 bases from V and 0 from J; bases not matched to a gene: 11. CDR3 length: 18 amino acids. This CDR3 is CASSLITGVPSTNEKLFF. CDR3 nucleotides: TGTGCCAGCTCACTTATAACAGGGGTCCCATCAACTAATGAAAAACTGTTTTTT.

The chain is built from TRBV11-2 and TRBJ2-7; D is possibly TRBD1 (6 bases). The V and J ends lost 2 bases and 2 bases respectively, with 13 bases between them. The CDR3 has 15 amino acids. Germline lookup yields CDR1 SGHAT and CDR2 FQNNGV. The CDR3 sequence: CASSLINTGPYEQYF. Written as DNA, the CDR3 is TGTGCCAGCAGCTTAATAAATACAGGGCCCTACGAGCAGTACTTC.